This TCR beta chain derives from a study of blood T cell repertoires in COVID-19. Study background: PBMCs, B-cell-depleted T cells, or T cells were the source of the cDNA or gDNA that made up the material.

Original analysis: Quantification of nucleated cells was approximated via reference gene primer amplification. Libraries were prepared by immunoSEQ multiplex PCR; TCRdb keeps only in-frame clonotypes and omits some of them. Clonal size and the V and J genes are those of that table, whereas D and trimming came from the DNA. The sample carries approximately 59,000 clones, over 75% recorded once. The V end lost 6 bases, the J end lost 2 bases, and 14 bases lay between the germline ends. From germline, CDR1 is LNHDA and CDR2 SQIVND (reference sequence). The CDR3 length is 14 residues. The material sequenced was peripheral blood. V gene TRBV19 combines with J gene TRBJ2-7; possibly TRBD2 for D (7 bases). The TCR was taken from a man aged 40-49 years with active COVID-19. Written as DNA, the CDR3 is TGTGCCAGTAGCGTGGGGGGGGCCCCCTACGAGCAGTACTTC. Translating it yields CASSVGGAPYEQYF.